The 9 T cell receptor beta chains presented below share a single source sample, sequenced in a study of response to subunit inactivated influenza vaccine. MiXCR was run by TCRdb on the RT-PCR reads, yielding one entry per CDR3 protein. The sample has around 650,000 distinct CDR3 sequences; 15% to 18% are singletons. The sequenced sample was PBMCs from blood, obtained about 13 days after vaccination. These TCRs come from a man aged 50 to 60 who received an inactivated influenza vaccine.

Ten or more counts support this clonotype. The genes are TRBV5-5 and TRBJ2-1, with 7 positions matching TRBD2. Germline CDR1 and CDR2: SGHKS and YYEKEE (reference sequence). The CDR3 extends over 14 amino acids. The junction had 3 bases not matched to a gene; V was cut back by 0 bases and J by 6 bases. For the CDR3, the DNA is TGTGCCAGCAGCTTGGCGGGAGGAGTCAATGAGCAGTTCTTC. Protein product: CASSLAGGVNEQFF.

This clonotype was seen more than once but under ten times. The chain recombines TRBV20-1 with TRBJ1-2, with D perhaps TRBD1 (6 bases). V lost 3 bases and J 0 bases, leaving 14 bases between the germline ends. This CDR3 contains 15 residues. From germline, CDR1 is DFQATT and CDR2 SNEGSKA (reference sequence). The CDR3 is CSARRAGASNYGYTF. CDR3 DNA sequence: TGCAGTGCTAGGAGGGCGGGGGCATCTAACTATGGCTACACCTTC.

J is TRBJ1-5 and V is TRBV20-1; D gene unclear. This CDR3 has 12 residues. The germline gives CDR1 DFQATT, CDR2 SNEGSKA (reference sequence). V was trimmed by 6 bases and J by 5 bases, leaving 11 bases between them. The CDR3 is CSANHRDQPQHF. The CDR3 region has the DNA TGCAGTGCCAACCATCGCGATCAGCCCCAGCATTTT.

V usage is TRBV27 and J usage is TRBJ2-5, with D perhaps given as TRBD1 or TRBD2 (5 bases each). V lost 6 bases and J 5 bases, leaving 22 bases between the germline ends. CDR1 and CDR2 (germline): MNHEY, SMNVEV (reference sequence). The CDR3 spans 16 residues. The CDR3 DNA reads as TGTGCCAGCAGCCCTTTCTACGTATTGGGGGTGGAGACCCAGTACTTC. Translation gives CASSPFYVLGVETQYF.

The chain joins TRBV10-3 to TRBJ1-2, with D hard to call. Looked up from germline, CDR1 is ENHRY and CDR2 is SYGVKD. The V and J ends lost 3 bases and 8 bases respectively, with 13 bases between them. The CDR3 loop spans 13 amino acids. The CDR3 DNA sequence: TGTGCCATCAGTGATTTGCCGCGGGTAGGCTACACCTTC. Translation: CAISDLPRVGYTF.

V is TRBV10-3 and J is TRBJ2-3; 7 bases fit TRBD2. The CDR3 totals 18 residues. With 3 bases clipped from V and 2 bases from J, the junction kept 14 bases outside the gene matches. The germline V gene encodes CDR1 ENHRY and CDR2 SYGVKD. DNA of the CDR3: TGTGCCATCAGTGACCCCCTAGCGGAGACTAGCCCCACAGATACGCAGTATTTT. Its translation: CAISDPLAETSPTDTQYF.

The rearrangement joins TRBV20-1 to TRBJ2-7; D is possibly TRBD1 or TRBD2 (5 bases each). Trimming pared 0 bases from V and 3 bases from J, leaving 12 bases between. CDR3 size: 14 residues. Germline assignment: CDR1 DFQATT and CDR2 SNEGSKA (reference sequence). DNA of the CDR3: TGCAGTGCTAGAGAGGGACCTGGGGACTACGAGCAGTACTTC. The encoded protein is CSAREGPGDYEQYF.

This clonotype was counted a few times. V usage is TRBV4-3 and J usage is TRBJ2-3; a weak D match, TRBD2 (6 bases). The V gene's germline CDR1 is LGHNA and CDR2 YSLEER. With 1 base removed from V and 12 bases from J, the gap between germline ends came to 14 bases. This CDR3 spans 13 amino acids. The chain's CDR3 is CASSQVAGPFQYF. In DNA, the CDR3 is TGCGCCAGCAGCCAAGTGGCGGGGCCTTTCCAGTATTTT.

This clonotype was seen a handful of times. The chain employs TRBV20-1 and TRBJ2-5; maybe TRBD1 (7 bases). Trimming pared 6 bases from V and 3 bases from J, leaving 20 bases between. The CDR3 has 15 amino acids. From germline, CDR1 is DFQATT and CDR2 SNEGSKA (reference sequence). The CDR3 DNA reads TGCAGTGCCCCAAGGAGGGGGCGCTCAAAAGAGACCCAGTACTTC. As protein: CSAPRRGRSKETQYF.